This TCR beta chain was documented in a study of CD8 T cells in ankylosing spondylitis. Trimming left V 8 bases short and J 7 bases short, with 14 bases between. This CDR3 region has 13 residues. TCRdb recomputed calls from the 5' RACE reads with MiXCR, one row per CDR3 protein. The profile covers 150,000 or so distinct CDR3 sequences, with approximately 20% appearing a single time and over 7.5% taken by the ten largest. The TCR was taken from a male donor with ankylosing spondylitis or in good health (not recorded which). Sequenced input: blood, either unsorted or a sorted T cell fraction (not recorded which). The chain couples TRBV12-3 or TRBV12-4 to TRBJ2-2, with D possibly being TRBD2 (5 bases). The CDR3 here is CASRLRERGELFF. The CDR3 coding sequence is TGTGCCAGCCGACTACGGGAACGCGGGGAGCTGTTTTTT.